The 20 T cell receptor beta chains reported below all come from one sample, sequenced in a study of immune heterogeneity within non-small cell lung tumors. Using 32 V and 13 J primers, multiplex PCR amplified TCR beta CDR3. TCRdb re-analysed the multiplex PCR reads in MiXCR, keeping a single row per CDR3 protein. This table has tens of thousands of distinct CDR3 sequences, around 28% appearing once. Bulk tumor genomic DNA was the template, and each sample received about 590 ng. Several biopsies were spaced far apart within each primary tumor and obtained as surgery took place. Curative operations were performed on patients who had untreated, newly diagnosed non-small cell lung cancer. Sequenced: lung tumor tissue. These receptors were taken from a man aged 35 to 55 with non-small cell lung cancer.

This clonotype was observed many times. The chain links TRBV7-6 to TRBJ2-7; D is unresolved. Trimming took off 1 base at V and 3 bases at J, with 7 bases between the two ends. This CDR3 comprises 13 residues. Germline V lookup: CDR1 SGHVS, CDR2 FNYEAQ. The chain's CDR3 is CASSLGRHYEQYF. CDR3 sequence (DNA): TGTGCCAGCAGCTTAGGGCGACACTACGAGCAGTACTTC.

The table lists this clonotype with a few counts. The rearrangement uses TRBV12-3 or TRBV12-4 and TRBJ2-2; possible D gene TRBD2, 6 bases. This CDR3 spans 13 amino acids. With 2 bases removed from V and 6 bases from J, the gap between germline ends came to 7 bases. Here the CDR3 reads CASSLREAGELFF. DNA for the CDR3: TGTGCCAGCAGTTTAAGGGAGGCCGGGGAGCTGTTTTTT.

In this sample, this clonotype turned up many times. The rearrangement joins TRBV5-1 to TRBJ1-2, with D possibly being TRBD1 (6 bases). From germline, CDR1 is SGHRS and CDR2 YFSETQ. V lost 4 bases, J lost 5 bases, and 15 bases lay in between. This CDR3 region has 14 residues. The CDR3 region has the DNA TGCGCCAGCAGCAAGGGACAAGGGAGTTATGGCTACACCTTC. Translated, it gives CASSKGQGSYGYTF.

As for this clonotype: Since a much larger clone is just one base distant, this may be a read error. This chain uses TRBV5-1 with TRBJ2-2; D ambiguous. Germline V lookup: CDR1 SGHRS, CDR2 YFSETQ. This CDR3 spans 17 amino acids. V was cut by 4 bases and J by 4 bases, with 20 bases left in between. Here the CDR3 DNA reads TGCGCCAGCAGCGGTGGTGGGGATGGGCTCGGCACCGGGGAGCTGTTTTTT. Residues: CASSGGGDGLGTGELFF.

The chain carries TRBV9 and TRBJ1-1; 8 bases are a match to TRBD1. The V gene's germline CDR1 is SGDLS and CDR2 YYNGEE. V lost 4 bases to trimming and J lost 6 bases; unmatched junction nucleotides: 5. The CDR3 is 13 residues long. CDR3 amino acids: CASSPGGRPEAFF. CDR3 in DNA: TGTGCCAGCAGCCCAGGGGGCCGGCCTGAAGCTTTCTTT.

This clonotype is medium-sized in the sample. The chain uses TRBV20-1 and TRBJ1-2; tentatively, D is TRBD1 (5 bases). CDR1 DFQATT and CDR2 SNEGSKA come from the germline V gene (reference sequence). There are 12 residues in the CDR3. The V end was cut by 0 bases, the J end by 3 bases, with 5 bases between. The CDR3 DNA follows: TGCAGTGCTAGAGACAGGGACTATGGCTACACCTTC. Protein: CSARDRDYGYTF.

The chain recombines TRBV7-2 with TRBJ2-3; D may be TRBD1 (5 bases). CDR1 is SGHTA, CDR2 FQGNSA, per germline. V shed 1 base and J shed 6 bases, with 11 bases lying between them. The CDR3 consists of 14 residues. The CDR3 DNA sequence: TGTGCCAGCAGCTTAGGGGGCCCAGAGGATACGCAGTATTTT. It translates to CASSLGGPEDTQYF.

This chain joins TRBV3-1 and TRBJ2-7; the match to TRBD2 covers 10 bases. The CDR3 length is 16 residues. Germline CDR1 LGHDT, CDR2 YNNKEL (reference sequence). Losses at the gene ends were 1 base for V and 5 bases for J; bases not matched to a gene: 8. The CDR3 coding sequence is TGTGCCAGCAGCCAAGGGCTAGCGGGAGCATTCAACGAGCAGTACTTC. It codes for CASSQGLAGAFNEQYF.

This clonotype turned up a few times. V is TRBV6-6 and J is TRBJ2-1; D perhaps matches TRBD2 (5 bases). CDR3 length equals 14 residues. In germline, CDR1 is MNHNY, CDR2 SVGAGI (reference sequence). The V end was cut by 2 bases, the J end by 6 bases, with 11 bases between. The CDR3 sequence: CASSYEVLANEQFF. The CDR3 DNA reads TGTGCCAGCAGTTACGAGGTTCTAGCCAATGAGCAGTTCTTC.

In its sample, this clonotype was seen many times. The gene calls are TRBV11-2 and TRBJ1-5; D gene unclear. V was cut by 2 bases and J by 4 bases, with 6 bases left in between. This CDR3 contains 13 residues. CDR1 is SGHAT, CDR2 FQNNGV, per germline. The CDR3 bases are TGTGCCAGCAGCTTATCCTTTAATCAGCCCCAGCATTTT. It encodes CASSLSFNQPQHF.

DNA of the CDR3: TGTGCCAGCAGCTCAGTTCTCCGGGACAGCTATAATTCACCCCTCCACTTT. Its protein is CASSSVLRDSYNSPLHF. V and J are TRBV5-6 and TRBJ1-6; TRBD1 agrees at 7 bases. From germline, CDR1 is SGHDT and CDR2 YYEEEE. The junction had 9 bases not matched to a gene; V was cut back by 3 bases and J by 3 bases. The CDR3 contains 17 residues.

Regarding this clonotype: The CDR3 end shows no conserved phenylalanine or tryptophan, and so a read error is likely. The limits of the CDR3 on the DNA are not certain, so only TCRdb's listed CDR3 is given. V and J are TRBV9 and TRBJ2-5; the table's D call, TRBD2, was not checked against the DNA. The length of the CDR3 is 14 amino acids, counting both ends. Per the germline V gene, CDR1 is SGDLS and CDR2 is YYNGEE. CDR3 protein: CARSVPVPRAGGPS.

On this clonotype itself: This may arise from a read error, as a much more abundant clone is one base away. The V gene is TRBV5-1, the J gene TRBJ2-7; TRBD2 agrees at 9 bases. The length of the CDR3 is 15 residues. After removal of 0 bases from V and 7 bases from J, the junction contained 8 bases not matched to a gene. Germline V gene data show CDR1 as SGHRS and CDR2 as YFSETQ. This chain's CDR3 is CASSLGDSGRGEQYF. The CDR3 bases are TGCGCCAGCAGCTTGGGGGATAGCGGGAGAGGTGAGCAGTACTTC.

This clonotype was seen ten or more times. The gene calls are TRBV7-8 and TRBJ2-1, with D hard to call. The CDR3 covers 14 residues. Germline V gene sequence: CDR1 SGHVS, CDR2 FQNEAQ. V lost 1 base, J lost 10 bases, and 14 bases lay in between. In nucleotides, the CDR3 is TGTGCCAGCAGCTTAGGGGCATCCACGCGGGAGCAGTTCTTC. Protein sequence: CASSLGASTREQFF.

In its sample, this clonotype was seen a few times. The V gene is TRBV7-2, the J gene TRBJ2-2, with D perhaps TRBD2 (6 bases). Germline V gives CDR1 SGHTA, CDR2 FQGNSA. The CDR3 has 15 amino acids. Trimming removed 6 bases at V and 1 base at J, with 12 bases between. For the CDR3, the DNA is TGTGCCAGCAGATCCGCGGGACTGAACACCGGGGAGCTGTTTTTT. Residues: CASRSAGLNTGELFF.

The chain links TRBV2 to TRBJ1-1; D possibly corresponds to TRBD1 (5 bases). The CDR3 totals 11 residues. V gave up 4 bases and J gave up 8 bases, with 8 bases separating them. Germline V CDR1 and CDR2: SNHLY, FYNNEI. The DNA of the CDR3 is TGTGCCAGCAGTGGGACAACCGAAGCTTTCTTT. Residues: CASSGTTEAFF.

This clonotype was counted ten times or more. The chain uses TRBV27 and TRBJ2-7; 10 bases map to TRBD1. V lost 7 bases, J lost 2 bases, and 14 bases stayed unmatched. Germline V gene data show CDR1 as MNHEY and CDR2 as SMNVEV (reference sequence). The CDR3 length is 17 residues. The CDR3 DNA reads as TGTGCCAGCACTCCGGGACAGGGGCCACTCTTCACCTACGAGCAGTACTTC. It encodes CASTPGQGPLFTYEQYF.

With respect to this clonotype: A much larger clone lies a single base off, so this may be a read error. V gene TRBV6-1 combines with J gene TRBJ2-7; perhaps TRBD2 as D (6 bases). Germline V gene data show CDR1 as MNHNS and CDR2 as SASEGT. V lost 6 bases and J 3 bases, leaving 12 bases between the germline ends. The CDR3 has 13 amino acids. The CDR3 region is CASSRDLGYEQYF. The DNA of the CDR3 is TGTGCCAGCAGCCGGGACTTGGGCTACGAGCAGTACTTC.

Turning to this clonotype: A much larger clone sits a single nucleotide away, making a read error possible. V and J are TRBV30 and TRBJ2-7; TRBD1 or TRBD2 may be the D gene (5 bases each). Germline V CDR1 and CDR2: GTSNPN, SVGIG (reference sequence). The CDR3 runs 14 residues. The CDR3, as DNA: TGTGTCTGGGACCGGGACGGAATTTCCTACGAGCAGTACTTC. Translation gives CVWDRDGISYEQYF.

This chain connects TRBV2 to TRBJ2-2; 7 bases are shared with TRBD2. The trim removed 8 bases at V and 0 bases at J, leaving 6 bases unmatched. Germline V lookup: CDR1 SNHLY, CDR2 FYNNEI. CDR3 size: 15 residues. CDR3 amino acids: CASREDGANTGELFF. The CDR3 DNA is TGTGCCAGCCGGGAGGACGGAGCGAACACCGGGGAGCTGTTTTTT.